The 8 T cell receptor beta chains below were found in one sample sequenced in a study of CD8 T cells in Susac syndrome (dated by TCRdb to between 2018 and 2021). Libraries were made using the immunoSEQ multiplex PCR assay. RNA was extracted using the RNeasy kit, and about 0.45 to 1 microgram was reverse transcribed with random hexamers. TCRdb took the public reads, trimmed them with fastp at Q25, ran MiXCR for clone calling and kept in-frame beta chains. CDR3 protein duplicates are merged, each entry listing the most common genes and DNA. The sample table shows 95,000 to 150,000 distinct CDR3 sequences, and 95% to 96% are seen once. In total, the top ten clones hold over 0.12% of the sample. The sequencing input was CD4+ T cells from PBMCs. Receptors were obtained from a human donor with Susac syndrome.

The J gene is TRBJ1-5, the V gene TRBV30, with TRBD1 matching 8 bases. The length of the CDR3 is 13 residues. CDR1 and CDR2 (germline): GTSNPN, SVGIG (reference sequence). The V gene end was trimmed by 3 bases and the J gene end by 3 bases; junction bases not matched to a gene: 1. The CDR3 DNA follows: TGTGCCTGGAGGGGACAGGACAATCAGCCCCAGCATTTT. Translation: CAWRGQDNQPQHF.

This clonotype has more than one count but fewer than ten. The CDR3 coding sequence is TGTGCCAGCAGCCAAAACTACGAGCAGTACTTC. Translated: CASSQNYEQYF. The chain joins TRBV14 to TRBJ2-7, with D unresolved. V lost 2 bases to trimming and J lost 3 bases, with 2 bases between them. In germline, CDR1 is SGHDN, CDR2 FVKESK. CDR3 length: 11 amino acids. Combining the CDR3 with reference TRBV14 and TRBJ2-7 gives the whole variable domain EAGVTQFPSHSVIEKGQTVTLRCDPISGHDNLYWYRRVMGKEIKFLLHFVKESKQDESGMPNNRFLAERTGGTYSTLKVQPAELEDSGVYFCASSQNYEQYFGPGTRLTVT.

The rearrangement links TRBV29-1 to TRBJ2-1, with 7 bases aligning to TRBD1. CDR3 length: 11 residues. Germline CDR1 is SQVTM and CDR2 is ANQGSEA. The junction had 7 bases not matched to a gene; V was cut back by 7 bases and J by 10 bases. The CDR3 DNA reads TGCAGCGCTTACAGGGGAAAAGAGCAGTTCTTC. It translates to CSAYRGKEQFF.

The sample holds one count of this clonotype. This chain links TRBV27 with TRBJ2-1, with 9 bases lining up with TRBD2. The CDR3 contains 17 residues. The germline V gene has CDR1 MNHEY and CDR2 SMNVEV (reference sequence). J lost 0 bases, V lost 3 bases, and 6 bases had no gene match. The CDR3 sequence is CASSFRLAGSSYNEQFF. CDR3 coding DNA: TGTGCCAGCAGTTTCCGTCTAGCGGGAAGCTCCTACAATGAGCAGTTCTTC.

The V call is TRBV13, the J call TRBJ2-6; unclear D gene. Germline lookup yields CDR1 PRHDT and CDR2 FYEKMQ (reference sequence). This CDR3 has 15 residues. The germline V and J ends were trimmed by 4 bases and 2 bases, with 9 bases remaining between them. Written as DNA, the CDR3 is TGTGCCAGCAGCTCGTCAGGTACTGGGGCCAACGTCCTGACTTTC. Its translation: CASSSSGTGANVLTF.

V gene TRBV27 combines with J gene TRBJ2-7; D is possibly TRBD2 (6 bases). The V and J ends lost 7 bases and 3 bases respectively, with 13 bases between them. CDR1 and CDR2 from the germline V gene are MNHEY and SMNVEV (reference sequence). CDR3 length: 13 amino acids. The CDR3 loop reads CASKAGNSYEQYF. CDR3 coding DNA: TGTGCCAGCAAGGCGGGAAATAGCTACGAGCAGTACTTC.

The V gene is TRBV20-1, the J gene TRBJ1-2; no definite D call. Germline loops: CDR1 DFQATT, CDR2 SNEGSKA (reference sequence). V was pared by 6 bases and J by 4 bases, with 18 bases between. The CDR3 has 14 amino acids. The CDR3 region is CSAISNSGFYGYTF. CDR3 DNA sequence: TGCAGTGCCATATCCAACAGCGGTTTCTATGGCTACACCTTC.

The rearrangement links TRBV7-9 to TRBJ1-4, with a possible D match to TRBD1 (5 bases). The V gene's germline CDR1 is SEHNR and CDR2 FQNEAQ (reference sequence). The V and J ends lost 3 bases and 6 bases respectively, with 11 bases between them. The CDR3 has 14 residues. CDR3 residues: CASSLGGADEKLFF. The CDR3 DNA reads TGTGCCAGCAGCTTGGGAGGGGCGGATGAAAAACTGTTTTTT.